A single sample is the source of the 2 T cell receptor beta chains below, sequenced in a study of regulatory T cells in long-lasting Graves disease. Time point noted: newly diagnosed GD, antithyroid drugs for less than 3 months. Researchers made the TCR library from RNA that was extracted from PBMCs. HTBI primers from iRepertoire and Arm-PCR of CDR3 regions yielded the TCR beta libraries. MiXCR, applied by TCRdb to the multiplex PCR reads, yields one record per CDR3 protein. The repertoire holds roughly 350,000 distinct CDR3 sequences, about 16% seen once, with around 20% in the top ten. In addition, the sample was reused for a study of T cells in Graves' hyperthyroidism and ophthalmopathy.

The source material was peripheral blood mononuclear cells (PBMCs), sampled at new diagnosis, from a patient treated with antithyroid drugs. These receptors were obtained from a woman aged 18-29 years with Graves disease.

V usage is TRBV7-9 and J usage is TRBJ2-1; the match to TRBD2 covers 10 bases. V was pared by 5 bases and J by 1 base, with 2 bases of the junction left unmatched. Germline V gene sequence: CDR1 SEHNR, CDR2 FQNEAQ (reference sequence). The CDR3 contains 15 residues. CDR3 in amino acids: CASSISGGSYNEQFF. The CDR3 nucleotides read TGTGCCAGCAGCATTAGCGGGGGGTCCTACAATGAGCAGTTCTTC.

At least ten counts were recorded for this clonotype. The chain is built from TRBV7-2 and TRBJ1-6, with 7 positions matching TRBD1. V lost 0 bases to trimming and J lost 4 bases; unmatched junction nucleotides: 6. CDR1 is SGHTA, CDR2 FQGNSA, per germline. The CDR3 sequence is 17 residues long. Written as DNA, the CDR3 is TGTGCCAGCAGCTTAGCGCGGGCGGGACAGTATAATTCACCCCTCCACTTT. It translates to CASSLARAGQYNSPLHF.